This T cell receptor beta chain was profiled in a study of blood T cell repertoires in COVID-19. About the research overall: The United States, Italy and Spain supplied acute and convalescent COVID-19 samples. The analysed material was cDNA or gDNA that came from T cells, B-cell-depleted T cells, or PBMCs.

CDR1 and CDR2 (germline): SNHLY, FYNNEI. The CDR3 loop spans 15 amino acids. V shed 6 bases, J shed 6 bases, and the junction held 9 bases outside the gene matches. Recruits, aged about 18 to 100 years, lived in about two dozen US areas. In the authors' workflow: Amplifying reference gene primers gave estimates of nucleated cell counts. Sequencing used immunoSEQ multiplex PCR; TCRdb keeps in-frame clones, though not all of them. The V and J calls and clone size were taken over from that table, and D and trimming were inferred from the DNA. The repertoire consists of about 260,000 clones, with more than 80% occurring once and the leading ten covering about 4%.

The chain carries TRBV2 and TRBJ1-5; 9 nucleotides match TRBD1. The sample consisted of PBMCs or T cells enriched from blood (not recorded which). This TCR was recovered from a woman aged 25 to 39 with acute COVID-19. CDR3 loop: CASSQQGAGSQPQHF. DNA of the CDR3: TGTGCCAGCAGCCAACAGGGGGCAGGGAGTCAGCCCCAGCATTTT.